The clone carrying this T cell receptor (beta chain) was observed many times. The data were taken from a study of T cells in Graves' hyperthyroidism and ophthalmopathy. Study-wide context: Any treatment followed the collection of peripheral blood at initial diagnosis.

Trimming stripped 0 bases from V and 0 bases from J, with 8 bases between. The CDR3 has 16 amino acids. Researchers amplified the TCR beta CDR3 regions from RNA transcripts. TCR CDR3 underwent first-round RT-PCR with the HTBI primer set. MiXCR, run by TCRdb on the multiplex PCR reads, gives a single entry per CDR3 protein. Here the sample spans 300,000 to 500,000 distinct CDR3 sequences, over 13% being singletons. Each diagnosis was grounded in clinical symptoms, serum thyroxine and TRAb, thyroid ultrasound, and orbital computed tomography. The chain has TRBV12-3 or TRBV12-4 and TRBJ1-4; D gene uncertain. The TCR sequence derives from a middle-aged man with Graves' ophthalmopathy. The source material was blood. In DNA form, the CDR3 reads TGTGCCAGCAGTTTAGCTCGGCTCTCAACTAATGAAAAACTGTTTTTT. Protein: CASSLARLSTNEKLFF.